This TCR beta chain was obtained from a study of regulatory T cells in long-lasting Graves disease. Whole-study findings and limits: Reduced TCR diversity was observed in persistent Graves' patients versus newly diagnosed patients. Those with persistent disease had in common more public clonotypes (about 3,000) than new patients (around 910).

Libraries of TCR beta came from iRepertoire HTBI primers plus Arm-PCR of CDR3 regions. TCRdb re-derived calls from the multiplex PCR reads in MiXCR, one entry per CDR3 protein. The sample has about 330,000 distinct CDR3 sequences, 15% to 20% seen once. Time point denoted: newly diagnosed GD, antithyroid drugs for less than 3 months. Preparation of the TCR library used RNA extracted from PBMCs. This clonotype was found many times. Its antigen is still unknown. V was clipped by 3 bases and J by 0 bases; unmatched bases: 1. Germline assignment: CDR1 SGHAT and CDR2 FQNNGV. The CDR3 loop spans 14 amino acids. This same sample was also taken into another study, of T cells in Graves' hyperthyroidism and ophthalmopathy. That report adds: In simple terms, a model built on 13 V-J features told ophthalmopathy apart from stable hyperthyroidism.

The V and J genes are TRBV11-2 and TRBJ2-7; 8 bases align to TRBD2. The sample consisted of peripheral blood mononuclear cells (PBMCs), taken at new diagnosis, from a patient treated with antithyroid drugs. The sequence derives from a woman under 30 with Graves disease. This CDR3 reads CASSFGGVSYEQYF. CDR3 sequence (DNA): TGTGCCAGCAGCTTCGGGGGGGTCTCCTACGAGCAGTACTTC.